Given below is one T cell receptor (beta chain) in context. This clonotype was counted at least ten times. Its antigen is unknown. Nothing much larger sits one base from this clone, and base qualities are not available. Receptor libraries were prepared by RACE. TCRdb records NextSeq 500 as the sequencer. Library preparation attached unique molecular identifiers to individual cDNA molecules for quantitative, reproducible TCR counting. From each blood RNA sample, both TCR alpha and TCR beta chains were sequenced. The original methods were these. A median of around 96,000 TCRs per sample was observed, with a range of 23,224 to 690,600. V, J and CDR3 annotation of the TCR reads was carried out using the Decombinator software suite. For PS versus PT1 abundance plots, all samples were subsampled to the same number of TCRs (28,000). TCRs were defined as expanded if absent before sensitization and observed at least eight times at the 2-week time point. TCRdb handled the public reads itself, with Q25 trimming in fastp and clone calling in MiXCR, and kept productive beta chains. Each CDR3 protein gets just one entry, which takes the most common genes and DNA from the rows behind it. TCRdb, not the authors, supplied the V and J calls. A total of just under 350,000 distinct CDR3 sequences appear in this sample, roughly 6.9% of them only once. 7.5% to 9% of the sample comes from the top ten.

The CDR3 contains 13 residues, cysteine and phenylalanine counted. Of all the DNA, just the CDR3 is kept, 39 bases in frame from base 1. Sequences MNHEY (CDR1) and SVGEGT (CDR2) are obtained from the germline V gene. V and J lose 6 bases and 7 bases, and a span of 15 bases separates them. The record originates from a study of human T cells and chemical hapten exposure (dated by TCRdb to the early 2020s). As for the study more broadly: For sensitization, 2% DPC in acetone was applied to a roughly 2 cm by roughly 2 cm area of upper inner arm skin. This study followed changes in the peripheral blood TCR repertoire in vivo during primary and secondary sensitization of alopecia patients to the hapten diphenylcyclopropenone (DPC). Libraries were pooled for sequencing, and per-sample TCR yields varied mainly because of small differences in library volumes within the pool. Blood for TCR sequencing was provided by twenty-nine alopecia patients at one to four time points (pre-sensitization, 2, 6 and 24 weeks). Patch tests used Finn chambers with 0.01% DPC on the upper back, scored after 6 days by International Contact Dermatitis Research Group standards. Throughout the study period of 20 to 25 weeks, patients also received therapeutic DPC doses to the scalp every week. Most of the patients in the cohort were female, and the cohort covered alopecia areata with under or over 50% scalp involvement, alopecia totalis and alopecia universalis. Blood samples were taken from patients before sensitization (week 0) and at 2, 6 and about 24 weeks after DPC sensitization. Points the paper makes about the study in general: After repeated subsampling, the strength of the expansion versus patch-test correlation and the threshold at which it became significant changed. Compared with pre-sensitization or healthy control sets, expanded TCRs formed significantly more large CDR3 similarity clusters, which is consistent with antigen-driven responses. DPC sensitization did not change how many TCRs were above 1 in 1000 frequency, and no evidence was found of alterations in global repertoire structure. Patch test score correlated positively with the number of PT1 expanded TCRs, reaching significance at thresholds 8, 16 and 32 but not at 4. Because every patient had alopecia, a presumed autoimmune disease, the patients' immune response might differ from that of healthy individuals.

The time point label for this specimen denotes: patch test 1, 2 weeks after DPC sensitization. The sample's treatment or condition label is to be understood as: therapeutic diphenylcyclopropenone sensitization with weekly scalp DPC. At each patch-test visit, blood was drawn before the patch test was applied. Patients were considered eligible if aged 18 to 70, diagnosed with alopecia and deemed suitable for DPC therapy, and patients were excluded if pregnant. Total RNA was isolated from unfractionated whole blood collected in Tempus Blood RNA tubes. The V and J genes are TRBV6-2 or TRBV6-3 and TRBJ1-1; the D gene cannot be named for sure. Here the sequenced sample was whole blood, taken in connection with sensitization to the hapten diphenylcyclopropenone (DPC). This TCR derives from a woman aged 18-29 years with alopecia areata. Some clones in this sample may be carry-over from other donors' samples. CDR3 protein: CASSPQGQNEAFF. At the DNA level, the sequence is TGTGCCAGCAGCCCCCAAGGGCAGAATGAAGCTTTCTTT.